This T cell receptor (beta chain) was identified in a study of cytomegalovirus exposure and HLA in healthy donors. Study-wide results and limits: Among TCR beta chains, those listed as cytomegalovirus-associated numbered about 150. Earlier results showed most TCR beta V segments being productive about 90% or about 30% of the time.

The CDR3 contains 15 residues. CDR1 and CDR2 (germline): MNHEY, SVGAGI. V was pared by 6 bases and J by 3 bases, with 9 bases of the junction left unmatched. The primer mix had 60 Vbeta and 13 Jbeta primers. TCRdb keeps only in-frame clones here, not all; method: immunoSEQ multiplex PCR. The data hold tens of thousands of clones, with 65% to 85% observed a single time. Of note for this clone: Its target is not known.

The origin of this receptor is a man aged 50-60 years in good health and CMV-seronegative. Input material: PBMCs. This chain joins TRBV6-5 and TRBJ2-7; 9 nucleotides match TRBD1. The CDR3 region is CASRPGGTGSYEQYF. CDR3 in DNA: TGTGCCAGCAGGCCCGGTGGGACAGGGAGCTACGAGCAGTACTTC.